This TCR beta chain derives from a study of blood T cell repertoires in COVID-19. Study at large: Researchers got acute and convalescent COVID-19 samples from the United States, Italy and Spain. T cells, B-cell-depleted T cells, or PBMCs provided the cDNA or gDNA that served as material.

Germline CDR1 and CDR2: SGHDT and YYEEEE. Trimming pared 2 bases from V and 1 base from J, leaving 9 bases between. The CDR3 is 15 residues long. Under the authors' procedure: Reference gene primer amplification gave estimated nucleated cell counts. Sequenced by immunoSEQ multiplex PCR; TCRdb stores in-frame clones only, minus some. That table is the source of V, J and clone size, and D and trimming were worked out from the DNA. The sample includes about 160,000 clones, around 90% of them seen just once. The chain has TRBV5-6 and TRBJ2-2; TRBD1 is a possible D gene (5 bases). Sequencing was carried out using peripheral blood. The receptor's source is a man in his fifties or sixties with acute or convalescent COVID-19. This chain's CDR3 is CASSLRTGNTGELFF. The CDR3 nucleotides read TGTGCCAGCAGCTTACGAACAGGGAACACCGGGGAGCTGTTTTTT. The full variable domain, completed using reference TRBV5-6 and TRBJ2-2, is DAGVTQSPTHLIKTRGQQVTLRCSPKSGHDTVSWYQQALGQGPQFIFQYYEEEERQRGNFPDRFSGHQFPNYSSELNVNALLLGDSALYLCASSLRTGNTGELFFGEGSRLTVL.